The 9 T cell receptor beta chains given below trace back to one sample, sequenced in a study of low-dose radiotherapy and immunotherapy resistance in tumors. Stated time point: after trial treatment. The treatment denotes: LDRT plus nivolumab, ipilimumab, low-dose cyclophosphamide and aspirin (RACIN trial). TRAV- and TRBV-specific primers were used for first-strand cDNA, which covered alpha and beta chains. TCR amplification ran roughly 20 PCR cycles using constant-region and V-primer adapter primers. TCRdb re-called the reads through MiXCR, storing one row per CDR3 protein. The table includes some 100,000 distinct CDR3 sequences, around 20% detected once. Sequencing used PBMCs, obtained after low-dose radiotherapy plus immunotherapy. These receptors originate from a male donor with prostate cancer.

This chain joins TRBV11-2 and TRBJ1-1; 7 positions agree with TRBD1. The CDR3 spans 16 residues. Per germline, CDR1 SGHAT and CDR2 FQNNGV. V lost 4 bases and J lost 5; bases outside the gene matches: 13. CDR3 region: CASSSRTNRGRTEAFF. For the CDR3, the DNA is TGTGCCAGCAGCTCCCGAACGAACAGGGGTAGGACTGAAGCTTTCTTT.

This clonotype has at least ten counts. The rearrangement links TRBV19 to TRBJ1-1, with a possible D match to TRBD1 (6 bases). The V end lost 8 bases, the J end lost 1 base, and 11 bases lay between the germline ends. Per germline, CDR1 LNHDA and CDR2 SQIVND (reference sequence). The CDR3 sequence is 13 residues long. The CDR3 DNA reads TGTGCCAGTCGGGGGCGTGGGAACACTGAAGCTTTCTTT. Its translation: CASRGRGNTEAFF.

This clonotype was detected many times. The DNA for the CDR3 is TGTGCCAGCAGCCCGGACCCGACAAACACTGAAGCTTTCTTT. Its translation: CASSPDPTNTEAFF. The chain links TRBV7-2 to TRBJ1-1; D uncertain. V gave up 5 bases and J gave up 2 bases, with 12 bases separating them. This CDR3 region has 14 residues. Germline lookup yields CDR1 SGHTA and CDR2 FQGNSA.

This clonotype has just a few counts. V is TRBV2 and J is TRBJ2-1; no reliable D call. Looked up from germline, CDR1 is SNHLY and CDR2 is FYNNEI. V gave up 4 bases and J gave up 15 bases, with 13 bases separating them. CDR3 length equals 11 residues. CDR3 region: CASSVRDTRFF. Here the CDR3 DNA reads TGTGCCAGCAGTGTTAGGGATACTCGGTTCTTC.

The sample holds many counts of this clonotype. This chain joins TRBV6-1 and TRBJ2-3; D not resolved. Trimming removed 8 bases from V and 4 bases from J, with 13 bases in between. Germline CDR1 is MNHNS and CDR2 is SASEGT. The CDR3 sequence is 13 residues long. CDR3 nucleotides: TGTGCCAGCGGCGCAGAAGCCGCAGATACGCAGTATTTT. As protein: CASGAEAADTQYF.

In the case of this clonotype: A far larger clone lies a single base away; this is likely a read error. The chain carries TRBV6-6 and TRBJ2-2; D is undetermined. The CDR3 is 14 amino acids. The germline CDR1 and CDR2 sequences are MNHNY and SVGAGI (reference sequence). V was pared by 5 bases and J by 4 bases, with 11 bases between. CDR3 sequence reads: CASSEFQLTGELFF. DNA of the CDR3: TGTGCCAGCAGTGAGTTTCAGCTCACCGGGGAGCTGTTTTTT.

This clonotype was seen repeatedly, ten times or more. This chain joins TRBV9 and TRBJ2-4, with 8 nucleotides matching TRBD1. CDR1 and CDR2 from the germline V gene are SGDLS and YYNGEE. After removal of 3 bases from V and 4 bases from J, the junction contained 3 bases not matched to a gene. The CDR3 spans 14 residues. CDR3 DNA: TGTGCCAGCAGCGCGGGACAGGAGAAAAACATTCAGTACTTC. The encoded protein is CASSAGQEKNIQYF.

This clonotype was counted at least ten times. The chain uses TRBV19 and TRBJ2-2; D is possibly TRBD1 (5 bases). The V end was cut by 7 bases, the J end by 6 bases, with 15 bases between. Germline CDR1 LNHDA, CDR2 SQIVND (reference sequence). The CDR3 covers 14 residues. The CDR3: CASTSLVGAGELFF. CDR3 bases: TGTGCCAGTACCTCCCTCGTAGGGGCCGGGGAGCTGTTTTTT.

This clonotype showed up many times. The chain couples TRBV4-1 to TRBJ1-3, with D tentatively TRBD1 (5 bases). Germline loops: CDR1 MGHRA, CDR2 YSYEKL. Between the trimmed V and J ends, which lost 3 bases and 0 bases, there was a span of 12 bases. This CDR3 is 16 amino acids long. CDR3 DNA sequence: TGCGCCAGCAGCCACGCCCCAGGGAGCTCTGGAAACACCATATATTTT. It translates to CASSHAPGSSGNTIYF.